The clone carrying this T cell receptor beta chain was picked up a small number of times. Stated time point: newly diagnosed GD, antithyroid drugs for less than 3 months. The TCR library used RNA extracted from PBMCs. Library construction for TCR beta used iRepertoire HTBI primers and Arm-PCR of CDR3 regions. TCRdb passed the multiplex PCR reads through MiXCR, listing each CDR3 protein once. The data hold some 600,000 distinct CDR3 sequences, with around 15% observed a single time. These data originate in a study of regulatory T cells in long-lasting Graves disease. The data also belong to a second study, concerning T cells in Graves' hyperthyroidism and ophthalmopathy.

This sample comprised peripheral blood mononuclear cells (PBMCs), obtained at new diagnosis, from a patient treated with antithyroid drugs. The TCR originated in a man aged 18-30 years with Graves disease.

Written as DNA, the CDR3 is TGTGCCAGCCGCGCGGGGGGAGATTACAATGAGCAGTTCTTC. This translates into CASRAGGDYNEQFF. This chain connects TRBV25-1 to TRBJ2-1, with TRBD2 matching over 8 bases. The J segment lost 4 bases and the V segment lost 8 bases, leaving 7 bases of the junction unmatched. The CDR3 has 14 amino acids. In germline, CDR1 is MGHDK, CDR2 SYGVNS.